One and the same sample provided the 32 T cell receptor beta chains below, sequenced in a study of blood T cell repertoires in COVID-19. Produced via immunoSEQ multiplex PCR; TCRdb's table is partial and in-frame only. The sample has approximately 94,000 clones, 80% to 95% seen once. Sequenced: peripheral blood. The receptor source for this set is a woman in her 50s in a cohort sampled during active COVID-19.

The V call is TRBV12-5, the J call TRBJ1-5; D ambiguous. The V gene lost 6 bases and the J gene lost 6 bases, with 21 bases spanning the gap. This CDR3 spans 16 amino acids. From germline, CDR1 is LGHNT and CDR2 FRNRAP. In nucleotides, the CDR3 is TGTGCTAGTGGGATAACTGTGGGTCCCCGGGGTCAGCCCCAGCATTTT. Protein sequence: CASGITVGPRGQPQHF.

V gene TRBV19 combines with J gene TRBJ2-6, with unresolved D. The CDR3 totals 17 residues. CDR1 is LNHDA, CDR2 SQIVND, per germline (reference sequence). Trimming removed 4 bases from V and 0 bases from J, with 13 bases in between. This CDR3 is CASSKVGRVSGANVLTF. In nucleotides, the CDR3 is TGTGCCAGTAGTAAGGTTGGTCGGGTCTCTGGGGCCAACGTCCTGACTTTC.

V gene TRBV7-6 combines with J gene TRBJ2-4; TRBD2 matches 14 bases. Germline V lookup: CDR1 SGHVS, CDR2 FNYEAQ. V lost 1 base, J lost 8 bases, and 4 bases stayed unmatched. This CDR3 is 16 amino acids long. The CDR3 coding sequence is TGTGCCAGCAGCTTAGGGACTAGCGGGGGGCAAGACATTCAGTACTTC. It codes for CASSLGTSGGQDIQYF.

CDR3 sequence reads: CASSPGGDTQYF. As DNA, the CDR3 is TGTGCCAGCAGCCCCGGGGGGGATACGCAGTATTTT. The J gene is TRBJ2-3, the V gene TRBV11-2; 7 nucleotides align to TRBD2. With 5 bases clipped from V and 6 bases from J, the junction kept 2 bases outside the gene matches. Germline CDR1 SGHAT, CDR2 FQNNGV. The CDR3 spans 12 residues.

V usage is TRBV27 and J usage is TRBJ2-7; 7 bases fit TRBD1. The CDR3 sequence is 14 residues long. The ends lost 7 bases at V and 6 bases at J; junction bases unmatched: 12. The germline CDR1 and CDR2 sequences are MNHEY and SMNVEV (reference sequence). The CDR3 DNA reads TGTGCCAGCAAACTCCGACAGGGATTGGGCGAGCAGTACTTC. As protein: CASKLRQGLGEQYF.

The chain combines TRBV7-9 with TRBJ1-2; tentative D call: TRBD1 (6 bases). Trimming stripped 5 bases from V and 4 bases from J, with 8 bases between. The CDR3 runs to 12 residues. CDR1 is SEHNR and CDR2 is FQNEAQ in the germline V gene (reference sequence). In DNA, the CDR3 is TGTGCCAGCAGCCAGGACAGCTATGGCTACACCTTC. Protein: CASSQDSYGYTF.

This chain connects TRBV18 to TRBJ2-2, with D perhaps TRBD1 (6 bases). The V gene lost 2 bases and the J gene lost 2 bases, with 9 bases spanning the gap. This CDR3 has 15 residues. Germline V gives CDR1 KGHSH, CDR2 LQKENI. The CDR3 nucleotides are TGTGCCAGCTCACCATGGGACACTAACACCGGGGAGCTGTTTTTT. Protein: CASSPWDTNTGELFF.

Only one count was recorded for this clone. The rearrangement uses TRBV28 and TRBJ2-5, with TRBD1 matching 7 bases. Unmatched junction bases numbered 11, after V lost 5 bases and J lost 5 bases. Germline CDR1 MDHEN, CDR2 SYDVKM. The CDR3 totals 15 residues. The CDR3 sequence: CASSHGTAQGETQYF. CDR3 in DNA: TGTGCCAGCAGTCACGGGACAGCCCAAGGGGAGACCCAGTACTTC.

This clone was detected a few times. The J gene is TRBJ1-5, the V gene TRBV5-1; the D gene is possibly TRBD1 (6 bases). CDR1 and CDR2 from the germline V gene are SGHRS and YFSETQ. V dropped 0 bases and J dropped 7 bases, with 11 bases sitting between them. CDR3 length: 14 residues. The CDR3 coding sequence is TGCGCCAGCAGCTTGGTGGCAGGGGAGCAGCCCCAGCATTTT. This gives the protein CASSLVAGEQPQHF.

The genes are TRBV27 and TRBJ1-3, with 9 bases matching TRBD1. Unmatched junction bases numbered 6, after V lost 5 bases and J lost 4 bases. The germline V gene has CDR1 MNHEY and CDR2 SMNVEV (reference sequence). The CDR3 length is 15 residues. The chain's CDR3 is CASSRDRASGNTIYF. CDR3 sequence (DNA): TGTGCCAGCAGTCGGGACAGGGCTTCGGGAAACACCATATATTTT.

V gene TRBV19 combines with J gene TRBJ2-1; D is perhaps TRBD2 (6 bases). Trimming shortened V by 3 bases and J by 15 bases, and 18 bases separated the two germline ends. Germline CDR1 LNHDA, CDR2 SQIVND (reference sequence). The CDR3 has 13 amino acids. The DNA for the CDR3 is TGTGCCAGTAGTATGGGAGGAGAGATGGAGAGGTTCTTC. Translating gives CASSMGGEMERFF.

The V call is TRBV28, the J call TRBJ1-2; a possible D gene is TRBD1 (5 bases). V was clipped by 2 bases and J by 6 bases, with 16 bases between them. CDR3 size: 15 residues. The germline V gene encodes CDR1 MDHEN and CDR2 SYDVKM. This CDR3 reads CASSLPQGGIDGYTF. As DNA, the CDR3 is TGTGCCAGCAGTTTACCCCAGGGAGGGATTGATGGCTACACCTTC.

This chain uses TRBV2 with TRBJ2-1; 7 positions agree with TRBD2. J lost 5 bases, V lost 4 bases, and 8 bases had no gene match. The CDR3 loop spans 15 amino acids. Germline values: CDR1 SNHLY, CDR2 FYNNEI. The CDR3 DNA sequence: TGTGCCAGCAGTGGTTGGAGCGGGATTGACAATGAGCAGTTCTTC. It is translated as CASSGWSGIDNEQFF.

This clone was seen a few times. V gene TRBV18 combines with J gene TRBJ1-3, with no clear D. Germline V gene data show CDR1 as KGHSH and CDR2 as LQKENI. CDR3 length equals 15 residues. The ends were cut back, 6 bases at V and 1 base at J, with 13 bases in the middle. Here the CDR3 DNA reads TGTGCCAGCTCGCGGGATGTTGGGTCTGGAAACACCATATATTTT. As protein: CASSRDVGSGNTIYF.

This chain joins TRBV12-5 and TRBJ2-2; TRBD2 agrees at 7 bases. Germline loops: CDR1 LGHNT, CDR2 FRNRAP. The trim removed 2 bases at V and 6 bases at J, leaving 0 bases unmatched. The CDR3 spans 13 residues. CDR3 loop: CASGLREAGELFF. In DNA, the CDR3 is TGTGCTAGTGGTTTGCGGGAGGCCGGGGAGCTGTTTTTT.

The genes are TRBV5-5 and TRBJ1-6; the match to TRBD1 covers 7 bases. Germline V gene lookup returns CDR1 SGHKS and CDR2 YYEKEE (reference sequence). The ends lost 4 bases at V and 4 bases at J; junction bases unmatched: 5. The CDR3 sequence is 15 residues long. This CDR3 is CASSIETGYNSPLHF. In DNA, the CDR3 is TGTGCCAGCAGCATAGAGACAGGGTATAATTCACCCCTCCACTTT.

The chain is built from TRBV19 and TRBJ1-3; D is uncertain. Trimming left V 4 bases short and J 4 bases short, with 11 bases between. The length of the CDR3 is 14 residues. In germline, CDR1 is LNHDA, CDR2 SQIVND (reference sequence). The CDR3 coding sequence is TGTGCCAGTAGTACGGGATTTGCGGGAAACACCATATATTTT. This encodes CASSTGFAGNTIYF.

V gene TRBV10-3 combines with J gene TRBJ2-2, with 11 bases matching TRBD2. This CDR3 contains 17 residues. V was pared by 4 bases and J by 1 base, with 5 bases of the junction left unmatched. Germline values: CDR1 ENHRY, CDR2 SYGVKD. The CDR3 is CAISVLAGDLNTGELFF. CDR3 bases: TGTGCCATCAGTGTACTAGCGGGGGATTTGAACACCGGGGAGCTGTTTTTT.

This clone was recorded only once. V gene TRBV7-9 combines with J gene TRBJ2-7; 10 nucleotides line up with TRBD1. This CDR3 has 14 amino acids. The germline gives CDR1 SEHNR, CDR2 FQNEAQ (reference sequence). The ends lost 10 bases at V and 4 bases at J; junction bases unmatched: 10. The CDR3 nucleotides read TGTGCCACCGACTTGTGGGACAGGGGATACGAGCAGTACTTC. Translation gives CATDLWDRGYEQYF. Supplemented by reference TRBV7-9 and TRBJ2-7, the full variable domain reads DTGVSQNPRHKITKRGQNVTFRCDPISEHNRLYWYRQTLGQGPEFLTYFQNEAQLEKSRLLSDRFSAERPKGSFSTLEIQRTEQGDSAMYLCATDLWDRGYEQYFGPGTRLTVT.

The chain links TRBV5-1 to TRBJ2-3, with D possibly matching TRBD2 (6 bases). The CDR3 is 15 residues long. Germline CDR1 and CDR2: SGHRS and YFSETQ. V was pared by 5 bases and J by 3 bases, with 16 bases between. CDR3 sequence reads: CASRVGLAVTDTQYF. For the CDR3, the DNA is TGCGCCAGCAGGGTTGGGTTAGCGGTAACAGATACGCAGTATTTT.

CDR3 in DNA: TGCAGTGCTAGTTCCGGCGGGAGTAGCACAGATACGCAGTATTTT. Its translation: CSASSGGSSTDTQYF. The J gene is TRBJ2-3, the V gene TRBV20-1, with TRBD2 matching 7 bases. The ends lost 3 bases at V and 0 bases at J; junction bases unmatched: 6. From germline, CDR1 is DFQATT and CDR2 SNEGSKA (reference sequence). The CDR3 is 15 residues long.

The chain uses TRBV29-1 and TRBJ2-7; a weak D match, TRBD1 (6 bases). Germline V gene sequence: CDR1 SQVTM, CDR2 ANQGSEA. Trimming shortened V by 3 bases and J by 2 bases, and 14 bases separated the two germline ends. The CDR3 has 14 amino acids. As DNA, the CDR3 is TGCAGCGTTGAGGACCCAGGGGAAACCTACGAGCAGTACTTC. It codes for CSVEDPGETYEQYF.

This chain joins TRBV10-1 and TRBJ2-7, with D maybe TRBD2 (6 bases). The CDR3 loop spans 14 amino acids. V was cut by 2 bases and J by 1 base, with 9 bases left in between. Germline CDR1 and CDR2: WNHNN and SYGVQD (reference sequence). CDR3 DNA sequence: TGCGCCAGCAGTGAGGTTGCGGGGTCCTACGAGCAGTACTTC. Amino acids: CASSEVAGSYEQYF.

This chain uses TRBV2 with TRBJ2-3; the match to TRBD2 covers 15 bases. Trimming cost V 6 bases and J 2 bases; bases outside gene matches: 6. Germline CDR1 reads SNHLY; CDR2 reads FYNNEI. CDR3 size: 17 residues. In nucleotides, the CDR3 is TGTGCCAGCAGGGGGACTAGCGGGGGGACACACACAGATACGCAGTATTTT. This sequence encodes CASRGTSGGTHTDTQYF.

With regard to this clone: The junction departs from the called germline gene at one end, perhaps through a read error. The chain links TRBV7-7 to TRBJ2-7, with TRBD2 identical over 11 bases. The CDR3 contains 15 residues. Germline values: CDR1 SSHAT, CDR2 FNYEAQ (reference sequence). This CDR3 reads CASSRTSGTSGQQYF. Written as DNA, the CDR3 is TGTGCTAGCAGCCGCACTTCCGGGACTAGCGGCCAGCAGTACTTC.

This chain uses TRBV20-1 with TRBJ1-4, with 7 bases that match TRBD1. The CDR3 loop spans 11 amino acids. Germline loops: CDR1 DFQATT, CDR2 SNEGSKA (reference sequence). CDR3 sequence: CSAGGGEKLFF. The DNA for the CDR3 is TGCAGCGCAGGGGGAGGCGAAAAACTGTTTTTT.

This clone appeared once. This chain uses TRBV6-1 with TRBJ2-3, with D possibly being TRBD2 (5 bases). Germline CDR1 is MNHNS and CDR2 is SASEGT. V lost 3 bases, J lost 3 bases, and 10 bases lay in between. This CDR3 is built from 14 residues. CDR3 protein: CASSDRLLTDTQYF. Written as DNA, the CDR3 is TGTGCCAGCAGTGATCGACTATTAACAGATACGCAGTATTTT.

The CDR3 bases are TGTGCCAGAGAACCCGGGACAGACCCTACTAACTATGGCTACACCTTC. Translating gives CAREPGTDPTNYGYTF. This rearrangement joins TRBV6-4 to TRBJ1-2, with TRBD1 matching over 7 bases. Germline trimming cut 9 bases from V and 0 bases from J; bases unmatched to any gene: 13. This CDR3 has 16 residues. Germline V gives CDR1 MRHNA, CDR2 SNTAGT.

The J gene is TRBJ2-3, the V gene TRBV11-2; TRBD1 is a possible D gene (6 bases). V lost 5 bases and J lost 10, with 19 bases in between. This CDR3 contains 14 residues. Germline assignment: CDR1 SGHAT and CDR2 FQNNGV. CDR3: CASSPGQGKEAQYF. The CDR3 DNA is TGTGCCAGCAGCCCTGGGCAGGGGAAAGAGGCGCAGTATTTT.

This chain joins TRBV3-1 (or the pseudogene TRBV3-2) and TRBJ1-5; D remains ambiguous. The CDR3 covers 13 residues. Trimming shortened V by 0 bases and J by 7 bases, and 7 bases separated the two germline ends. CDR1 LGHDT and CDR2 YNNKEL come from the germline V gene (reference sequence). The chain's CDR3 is CASSQDLFQPQHF. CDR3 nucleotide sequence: TGTGCCAGCAGCCAAGACCTGTTCCAGCCCCAGCATTTT.

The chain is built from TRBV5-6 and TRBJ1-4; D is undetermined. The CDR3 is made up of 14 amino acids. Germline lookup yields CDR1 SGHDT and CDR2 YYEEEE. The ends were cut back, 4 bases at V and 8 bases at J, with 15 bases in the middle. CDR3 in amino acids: CASSLRELDEKLFF. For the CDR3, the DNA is TGTGCCAGCAGCCTCCGGGAACTTGACGAAAAACTGTTTTTT.

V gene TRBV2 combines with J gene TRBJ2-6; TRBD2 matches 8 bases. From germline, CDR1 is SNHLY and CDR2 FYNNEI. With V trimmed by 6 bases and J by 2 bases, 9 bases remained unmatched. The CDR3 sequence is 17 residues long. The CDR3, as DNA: TGTGCCAGCAGGGTCCGGGGGGGGCTCCCTGGGGCCAACGTCCTGACTTTC. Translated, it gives CASRVRGGLPGANVLTF.